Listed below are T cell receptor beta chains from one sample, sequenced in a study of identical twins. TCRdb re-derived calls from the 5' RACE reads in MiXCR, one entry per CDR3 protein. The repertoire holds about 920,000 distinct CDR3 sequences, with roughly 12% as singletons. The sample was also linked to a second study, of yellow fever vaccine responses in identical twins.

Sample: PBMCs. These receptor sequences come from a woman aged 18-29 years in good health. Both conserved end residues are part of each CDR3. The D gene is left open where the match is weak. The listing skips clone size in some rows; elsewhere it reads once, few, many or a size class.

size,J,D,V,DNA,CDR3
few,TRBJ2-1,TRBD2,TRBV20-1,TGCAGTGCTAGAGGCGGGACTAGCGGGAGAAAGCTGGGGTACAATGAGCAGTTCTTC,CSARGGTSGRKLGYNEQFF
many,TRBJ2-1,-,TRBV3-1,TGTGCCAGCAGCCAAGATCCGGGGAGCTCCTACAATGAGCAGTTCTTC,CASSQDPGSSYNEQFF
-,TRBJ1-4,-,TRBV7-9,TGTGCCAGCAGCTTAGCAAGACAAGCCTCTGGTGAAAAACTGTTTTTT,CASSLARQASGEKLFF
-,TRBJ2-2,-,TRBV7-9,TGTGCCAGCAGCTCAGGCGGCTACACCGGGGAGCTGTTTTTT,CASSSGGYTGELFF
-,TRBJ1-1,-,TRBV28,TGTGCCAGCAGTTTATGGGCGGGGGAGGTTGAAGCTTTCTTT,CASSLWAGEVEAFF
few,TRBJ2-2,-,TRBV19,TGTGCCAGTAGTATTGGTAGACTAGCGAACACCGGGGAGCTGTTTTTT,CASSIGRLANTGELFF
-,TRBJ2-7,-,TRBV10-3,TGTGCCATCAGTGAGTCAAAACGGAACTCCTACGAGCAGTACTTC,CAISESKRNSYEQYF
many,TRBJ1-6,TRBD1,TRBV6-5,TGTGCCAGCAGTTACTCGAAGGGGACAGCAAATTCACCCCTCCACTTT,CASSYSKGTANSPLHF
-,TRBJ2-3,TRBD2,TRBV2,TGTGCCAGCACCGAGGGGCTAGCGGGAGATACGCAGTATTTT,CASTEGLAGDTQYF
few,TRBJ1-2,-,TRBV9,TGTGCCAGCAGCGTAGCTGATGGCTACACCTTC,CASSVADGYTF
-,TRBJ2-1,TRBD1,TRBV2,TGTGCCAGCAGCGACAATTGGGGATTGACAGGGTGGGAGTTCTTC,CASSDNWGLTGWEFF
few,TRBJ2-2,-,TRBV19,TGTGCCAGTAAAAAGCCTTTATCGGTTCCCGGGGAGCTGTTTTTT,CASKKPLSVPGELFF
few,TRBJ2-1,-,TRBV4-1,TGCGCCAGCAGCCAAGTCGTTTTCGCCGGGGCCAGGGCTGAGCAGTTCTTC,CASSQVVFAGARAEQFF
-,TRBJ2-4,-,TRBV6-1,TGTGCCAGCAATGTGGGGGCGTACAAAAACATTCAGTACTTC,CASNVGAYKNIQYF
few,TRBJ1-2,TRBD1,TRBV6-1,TGTGCCAGCAGTGTCCGGGACAGGGATGGCTACACCTTC,CASSVRDRDGYTF
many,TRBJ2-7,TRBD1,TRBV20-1,TGCAGTGCTAGACCCAGGGGGCTAACCTACGAGCAGTACTTC,CSARPRGLTYEQYF
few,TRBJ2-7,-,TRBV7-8,TGTGCCAGCAGCTTAGGGACTACGGACGAGCAGTACTTC,CASSLGTTDEQYF
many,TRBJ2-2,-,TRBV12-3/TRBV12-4,TGTGCCAGCAGTCCCCGGGGGATAAACACCGGGGAGCTGTTTTTT,CASSPRGINTGELFF
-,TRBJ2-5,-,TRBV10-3,TGTGCCATCAGTGAGTCTATGGGCGGAGAGACCCAGTACTTC,CAISESMGGETQYF
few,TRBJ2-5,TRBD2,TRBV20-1,TGCAGTGCTAGAGGACTAGCGGGAGAGACCCAGTACTTC,CSARGLAGETQYF
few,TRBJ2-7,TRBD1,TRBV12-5,TGTGCTAGTGGTTTGGGCGGACAGGGGGCATCCTACGAGCAGTACTTC,CASGLGGQGASYEQYF
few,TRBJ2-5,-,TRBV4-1,TGCGCCAGCAGCCCCCGAGGGGAGCGGTCGGAGACCCAGTACTTC,CASSPRGERSETQYF
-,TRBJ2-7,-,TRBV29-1,TGCAGCGTTGAGAGAGTAGGGACATCCTACGAGCAGTACTTC,CSVERVGTSYEQYF
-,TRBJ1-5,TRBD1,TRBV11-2,TGTGCCAGCAGCTACGGGACAGGGGGTAAGCAGCCCCAGCATTTT,CASSYGTGGKQPQHF
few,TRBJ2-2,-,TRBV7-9,TGTGCCAGCAGCTCCCCGAGCAGGGGGGCCGGGGAGCTGTTTTTT,CASSSPSRGAGELFF
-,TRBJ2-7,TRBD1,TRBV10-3,TGTGCCATCACGAGACAGGGGGCGCAGGGCGAGCAGTACTTC,CAITRQGAQGEQYF
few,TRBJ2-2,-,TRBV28,TGTGCCAGCAGGACACAAAAGTTGGGTTACGGCGGGGAGCTGTTTTTT,CASRTQKLGYGGELFF
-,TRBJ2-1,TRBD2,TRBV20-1,TGCAGTGCTAGCCGTCCTAGCGGGGGGGCCGTCGGGCAGTTCTTC,CSASRPSGGAVGQFF
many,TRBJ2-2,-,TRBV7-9,TGCGCCAGCAGCCCCGGGACCACGAACACCGGGGAGCTGTTTTTT,CASSPGTTNTGELFF
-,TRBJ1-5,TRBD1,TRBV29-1,TGCAGCGCTGGGGACAGGGAGAGCAATCAGCCCCAGCATTTT,CSAGDRESNQPQHF
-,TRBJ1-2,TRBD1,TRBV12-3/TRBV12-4,TGTGCCAGCAGTTTCCAACAGGGGGCTCATGGCTACACCTTC,CASSFQQGAHGYTF